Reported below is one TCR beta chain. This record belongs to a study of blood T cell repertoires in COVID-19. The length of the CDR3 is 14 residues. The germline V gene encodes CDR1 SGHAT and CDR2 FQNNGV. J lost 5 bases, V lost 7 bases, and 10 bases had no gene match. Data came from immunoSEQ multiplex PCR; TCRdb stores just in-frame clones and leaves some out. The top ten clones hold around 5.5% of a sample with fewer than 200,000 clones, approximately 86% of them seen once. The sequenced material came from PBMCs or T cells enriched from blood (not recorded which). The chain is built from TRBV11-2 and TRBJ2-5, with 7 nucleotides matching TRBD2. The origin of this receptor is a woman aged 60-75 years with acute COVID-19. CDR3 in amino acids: CASTPGTTRETQYF. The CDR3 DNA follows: TGTGCCAGCACCCCCGGGACTACTCGCGAGACCCAGTACTTC.